The 20 T cell receptor beta chains below come from one sample, sequenced in a study of identical twins. TCRdb passed the 5' RACE reads through MiXCR, listing each CDR3 protein once. The sample lists hundreds of thousands of distinct CDR3 sequences; roughly 8% were seen once. These same records also appear under a second study, on yellow fever vaccine responses in identical twins.

The sequenced sample consisted of PBMCs. These receptors were obtained from a woman aged 18-29 years in good health.

This clonotype was seen repeatedly, ten times or more. This sequence joins TRBV24-1 and TRBJ2-3; D call uncertain. Germline V gene sequence: CDR1 KGHDR, CDR2 SFDVKD. This CDR3 contains 15 residues. Trimming took 4 bases from V and 3 from J, leaving 13 bases between them. This chain's CDR3 is CATSDPDEGTDTQYF. CDR3 sequence (DNA): TGTGCCACCAGTGACCCTGACGAAGGGACAGATACGCAGTATTTT.

The V and J genes are TRBV7-2 and TRBJ2-5; D gene ambiguous. Trimming removed 3 bases at V and 4 bases at J, with 15 bases between. CDR3 length equals 15 residues. CDR1 SGHTA and CDR2 FQGNSA come from the germline V gene. This CDR3 is CASSLRLGDGETQYF. The DNA of the CDR3 is TGTGCCAGCAGCTTGAGGCTCGGAGACGGAGAGACCCAGTACTTC.

This clonotype turned up a few times. The V and J genes are TRBV10-2 and TRBJ1-2; D gene ambiguous. V was clipped by 3 bases and J by 0 bases, with 14 bases between them. Germline assignment: CDR1 WSHSY and CDR2 SAAADI. This CDR3 has 16 residues. DNA for the CDR3: TGCGCCAGCAGTGACCCCGGACGGAATGCTAACTATGGCTACACCTTC. Translation: CASSDPGRNANYGYTF.

The chain carries TRBV4-3 and TRBJ2-1; the D gene is possibly TRBD2 (5 bases). Trimming removed 0 bases from V and 10 bases from J, with 13 bases in between. The length of the CDR3 is 14 residues. Germline CDR1 LGHNA, CDR2 YSLEER. CDR3 coding DNA: TGCGCCAGCAGCCAAGATCCCCTAGCCCCAGAGCAGTTCTTC. Amino acid sequence: CASSQDPLAPEQFF.

This clonotype showed up just a few times. The V and J genes are TRBV7-2 and TRBJ2-3, with 10 bases identical to TRBD2. From germline, CDR1 is SGHTA and CDR2 FQGNSA. The CDR3 contains 15 residues. V trimming: 7 bases; J trimming: 4 bases; junction bases outside the gene matches: 8. CDR3 nucleotide sequence: TGTGCCAGCACCGTTACTAGCGGGGCCCCAGATACGCAGTATTTT. This translates into CASTVTSGAPDTQYF.

Only a few counts were recorded for this clonotype. The rearrangement uses TRBV7-6 and TRBJ2-3; D is perhaps TRBD1 or TRBD2 (5 bases each). V lost 5 bases, J lost 6 bases, and 21 bases lay in between. This CDR3 contains 16 residues. The germline V gene has CDR1 SGHVS and CDR2 FNYEAQ. The CDR3 sequence: CASSQKSGTVDDTQYF. DNA for the CDR3: TGTGCCAGCAGCCAAAAATCCGGGACGGTGGACGATACGCAGTATTTT.

This clonotype was counted many times. The CDR3: CASSVGQRGMDEQFF. DNA of the CDR3: TGTGCCAGCAGCGTAGGCCAGCGGGGTATGGATGAGCAGTTCTTC. The J gene is TRBJ2-1, the V gene TRBV9; 7 nucleotides match TRBD2. Trimming cost V 0 bases and J 8 bases; bases outside gene matches: 8. Germline V CDR1 and CDR2: SGDLS, YYNGEE. CDR3 length equals 15 residues.

This chain uses TRBV15 with TRBJ2-7; TRBD2 matches 12 bases. Germline CDR1 LNHNV, CDR2 YYDKDF (reference sequence). V dropped 3 bases and J dropped 5; count of bases not matched to a gene: 11. This CDR3 spans 17 amino acids. CDR3 sequence: CATSSDIMTSGSHEQYF. The CDR3 DNA sequence: TGTGCCACCAGCAGTGATATAATGACTAGCGGGAGCCACGAGCAGTACTTC.

The chain uses TRBV12-3 or TRBV12-4 and TRBJ2-1; D perhaps matches TRBD2 (5 bases). This CDR3 spans 15 amino acids. The ends were cut back, 5 bases at V and 10 bases at J, with 21 bases in the middle. CDR3 in DNA: TGTGCCAGCAGTCTCCGTATAGGGTTAGGAGGCGAGCAGTTCTTC. This codes for CASSLRIGLGGEQFF.

This clonotype appeared a few times. This chain uses TRBV27 with TRBJ2-1, with D possibly TRBD1 on 6 matching bases. The CDR3 contains 18 residues. Germline V gene data show CDR1 as MNHEY and CDR2 as SMNVEV (reference sequence). Trimming removed 3 bases from V and 1 base from J, with 19 bases in between. CDR3 loop: CASSFSDERGLSYNEQFF. The CDR3 bases are TGTGCCAGCAGTTTTTCCGACGAAAGGGGGTTATCCTACAATGAGCAGTTCTTC.

This clonotype was seen a handful of times. V gene TRBV7-9 combines with J gene TRBJ2-1; no definite D call. This CDR3 contains 11 residues. From germline, CDR1 is SEHNR and CDR2 FQNEAQ (reference sequence). The ends were cut back, 4 bases at V and 6 bases at J, with 4 bases in the middle. CDR3 in DNA: TGTGCCAGCAGCTATACCAATGAGCAGTTCTTC. Its translation is CASSYTNEQFF.

V is TRBV20-1 and J is TRBJ2-3; D ambiguous. The germline gives CDR1 DFQATT, CDR2 SNEGSKA (reference sequence). Trimming took off 6 bases at V and 2 bases at J, with 18 bases between the two ends. The CDR3 is made up of 15 amino acids. The CDR3 sequence: CSATLLSPDTDTQYF. The CDR3 DNA reads as TGCAGTGCCACTTTACTTAGCCCGGACACAGATACGCAGTATTTT.

This clonotype was seen only a few times. This chain connects TRBV3-1 to TRBJ2-1, with D possibly being TRBD1 (6 bases). This CDR3 has 12 residues. The germline V gene encodes CDR1 LGHDT and CDR2 YNNKEL (reference sequence). V was cut by 3 bases and J by 6 bases, with 6 bases left in between. CDR3 DNA sequence: TGTGCCAGCAGCCACAGGGGCAATGAGCAGTTCTTC. It codes for CASSHRGNEQFF.

This chain connects TRBV10-3 to TRBJ2-1; D may be TRBD1 or TRBD2 (5 bases each). Germline loops: CDR1 ENHRY, CDR2 SYGVKD. V lost 0 bases and J lost 7, with 16 bases in between. The length of the CDR3 is 16 residues. The CDR3 reads CAISESKGPGGNEQFF. As DNA, the CDR3 is TGTGCCATCAGTGAGTCGAAGGGGCCTGGGGGTAATGAGCAGTTCTTC.

This rearrangement joins TRBV15 to TRBJ2-7; 9 nucleotides agree with TRBD1. Germline lookup yields CDR1 LNHNV and CDR2 YYDKDF (reference sequence). V was clipped by 0 bases and J by 5 bases; unmatched bases: 5. CDR3 size: 15 residues. The CDR3 DNA sequence: TGTGCCACCAGCAGAGAAGGGACAGGGAGAGACGAGCAGTACTTC. Translated: CATSREGTGRDEQYF. Full variable domain (missing parts from reference TRBV15 and TRBJ2-7): DAMVIQNPRYQVTQFGKPVTLSCSQTLNHNVMYWYQQKSSQAPKLLFHYYDKDFNNEADTPDNFQSRRPNTSFCFLDIRSPGLGDTAMYLCATSREGTGRDEQYFGPGTRLTVT.

This clonotype occurred a few times. The rearrangement uses TRBV30 and TRBJ2-1; D may be TRBD1 (5 bases). With 1 base removed from V and 5 bases from J, the gap between germline ends came to 12 bases. The CDR3 has 14 residues. Germline assignment: CDR1 GTSNPN and CDR2 SVGIG (reference sequence). The CDR3 coding sequence is TGTGCCTGGAGTGAGGACACAATGGACAATGAGCAGTTCTTC. Its protein product is CAWSEDTMDNEQFF.

V is TRBV12-3 or TRBV12-4 and J is TRBJ2-7; D is uncertain. This CDR3 spans 14 amino acids. V lost 2 bases to trimming and J lost 7 bases, with 15 bases between them. The chain's CDR3 is CASSLLSGVSEQYF. The CDR3 DNA reads TGTGCCAGCAGTTTATTGTCTGGAGTAAGTGAGCAGTACTTC.

This clonotype was detected many times. In DNA form, the CDR3 reads TGTGCCAGCAGCCAAACTAGCCTGAGGGAGCAGTTCTTC. The encoded protein is CASSQTSLREQFF. The chain joins TRBV7-8 to TRBJ2-1; D possibly corresponds to TRBD2 (6 bases). Germline lookup yields CDR1 SGHVS and CDR2 FQNEAQ. With 5 bases removed from V and 10 bases from J, the gap between germline ends came to 15 bases. The CDR3 runs to 13 residues.

This clonotype was found a few times. Compared with germline, one end of the junction differs, possibly owing to a read error. The CDR3 sequence: CASSFGTSGGVVF. CDR3 DNA: TGTGCCAGCAGCTTCGGGACTAGCGGGGGGGTGGTCTTC. The V and J genes are TRBV11-2 and TRBJ2-1; 16 bases match TRBD2. CDR1 is SGHAT, CDR2 FQNNGV, per germline. The CDR3 covers 13 residues.

The rearrangement links TRBV5-6 to TRBJ2-7; a weak D match, TRBD1 (6 bases). Germline V gene data show CDR1 as SGHDT and CDR2 as YYEEEE. The CDR3 length is 13 residues. The V end lost 0 bases, the J end lost 6 bases, and 10 bases lay between the germline ends. The CDR3 is CASSLEQGAEQYF. The CDR3 coding sequence is TGTGCCAGCAGCTTGGAACAGGGTGCCGAGCAGTACTTC.